A selection of T cell receptor beta chains follows, all from one sample in a study of blood T cells in healthy people across ages. TCRdb reanalysed the 5' RACE reads using MiXCR and keeps one entry per CDR3 protein. The table records around 990,000 distinct CDR3 sequences, roughly two fifths of them present only once. The sample consisted of blood. The receptors shown here come from a man between 18 and 29 years old in good health. CDR3s include the opening cysteine and the closing phenylalanine or tryptophan. D genes are given only for firm matches.

V gene,D gene,CDR3 protein
TRBV7-2,NA,CASSLVRGQKNEQFF
TRBV7-9,NA,CASSFPDRNNEQFF
TRBV2,NA,CASKVNYGYTF
TRBV7-2,NA,CASSSRTLENTEAFF
TRBV5-5,NA,CASSLRATNYGYTF
TRBV5-6,TRBD1,CASSLAQGELESEQFF
TRBV9,NA,CASSPKGSYNSPLHF
TRBV20-1,TRBD1,CSARDREDTEAFF
TRBV30,NA,CALAPGQLSAVTLLNTEAFF
TRBV20-1,TRBD1,CSASLGGQDYGYTF
TRBV4-2,NA,CASSQEARDNYGYTF
TRBV14,NA,CASSPFVNTEAFF
TRBV20-1,TRBD1,CSARGGTENTEAFF
TRBV27,TRBD1,CASSSGQASINEKLFF
TRBV30,NA,CAWSKTEQETQYF
TRBV6-6,NA,CASSYGGSYNEQFF
TRBV5-1,TRBD2,CASSLDNSGGSDTQYF
TRBV2,TRBD1,CASGDRGQRNEQYF
TRBV7-2,NA,CASRKTRDLSYNEQFF
TRBV20-1,TRBD1,CSATLTGVYEETQFF
TRBV7-9,TRBD1,CASSSDLGGGLPDTQYF
TRBV20-1,TRBD2,CSAPPWSGGATDTQYF